In its sample, the clone carrying this TCR beta chain ranks as medium-sized. Its target is not known. The data were taken from a study of immune heterogeneity within non-small cell lung tumors. Study information: There was 1 tumor not otherwise specified, along with nine to eleven non-squamous carcinomas and several squamous cell carcinomas. Notes on the study in general: Identical dominant CDR3 beta clonotypes recurred across a patient's tumor sites, together with site-unique high-frequency clones. For local T-cell clonality, the correlation with local tumor mutational burden was moderate but significant (R about 0.34).

It was a multiplex PCR that amplified TCR beta CDR3, with 32 V and 13 J primers. TCRdb re-called the multiplex PCR reads through MiXCR, storing one row per CDR3 protein. This table has around 21,000 distinct CDR3 sequences, less than 35% appearing once. Template was bulk tumor genomic DNA, roughly 600 ng per sample. Several biopsies per primary tumor, spaced far apart, were taken during surgery. The study cohort was described as untreated, and its members had newly diagnosed non-small cell lung cancer. They went on to have curative surgery. Donors comprised newly diagnosed non-small cell lung cancer patients undergoing surgery with curative intent. The sequenced material came from lung tumor tissue. This receptor was obtained from a man aged 35-49 years with non-small cell lung cancer.

In DNA, the CDR3 is TGTGCCTGGAGTAAAGGAAGGGGCTATGGCTACACCTTC. This encodes CAWSKGRGYGYTF. This sequence joins TRBV30 and TRBJ1-2; the D gene is possibly TRBD1 (5 bases). V was shortened by 2 bases and J by 4 bases, with 11 bases between the two germline ends. CDR3 length: 13 amino acids. Germline V CDR1 and CDR2: GTSNPN, SVGIG (reference sequence).